The 23 T cell receptor beta chains presented below share a single source sample, sequenced in a study of long-term antiretroviral therapy in people with HIV. The run of the v3.0 immunoSEQ assay was at survey level. Using immunoSEQ multiplex PCR, the repertoire was profiled, and TCRdb retains in-frame clones only, with some absent. The profile shows more than 15,000 clones, approximately 80% of them singletons. The material sequenced was unsorted PBMCs, taken 0.3 years before starting antiretroviral therapy. The receptors derive from a man aged 50 or older with HIV.

This clone was seen a few times. The CDR3 coding sequence is TGTGCCAGCAGCCTTTCCGGGGGCGGTCAGCCCCAGCATTTT. It encodes CASSLSGGGQPQHF. V is TRBV7-2 and J is TRBJ1-5; possible D gene TRBD1, 6 bases. The CDR3 length is 14 residues. CDR1 is SGHTA, CDR2 FQGNSA, per germline. The V end lost 5 bases, the J end lost 6 bases, and 14 bases lay between the germline ends. Based on the CDR3 plus reference TRBV7-2 and TRBJ1-5, the full variable domain is GAGVSQSPSNKVTEKGKDVELRCDPISGHTALYWYRQSLGQGLEFLIYFQGNSAPDKSGLPSDRFSAERTGGSVSTLTIQRTQQEDSAVYLCASSLSGGGQPQHFGDGTRLSIL.

The J gene is TRBJ1-2, the V gene TRBV19, with D unresolved. The ends were cut back, 5 bases at V and 0 bases at J, with 7 bases in the middle. CDR1 is LNHDA, CDR2 SQIVND, per germline (reference sequence). CDR3 size: 13 residues. The CDR3, as DNA: TGTGCCAGTAGTCAGCCGCCTAACTATGGCTACACCTTC. Residues: CASSQPPNYGYTF.

The gene calls are TRBV7-9 and TRBJ1-1; D is possibly TRBD1 (6 bases). V was clipped by 4 bases and J by 5 bases, with 14 bases between them. Germline CDR1 is SEHNR and CDR2 is FQNEAQ (reference sequence). This CDR3 has 14 residues. CDR3 in DNA: TGTGCCAGCAGCTGGACGGACAGCTGGACTGAAGCTTTCTTT. Translated: CASSWTDSWTEAFF.

The chain joins TRBV10-3 to TRBJ2-5; the D is unclear. This CDR3 is built from 12 residues. The V end lost 4 bases, the J end lost 5 bases, and 8 bases lay between the germline ends. The germline gives CDR1 ENHRY, CDR2 SYGVKD. Here the CDR3 DNA reads TGTGCCATCAGTGGGACCGAGGAGACCCAGTACTTC. This encodes CAISGTEETQYF.

The chain is built from TRBV4-3 and TRBJ1-5, with 7 bases identical to TRBD1. Germline CDR1 and CDR2: LGHNA and YSLEER. J gave up 3 bases and V 6 bases, and 5 bases lay outside the gene matches. This CDR3 spans 14 amino acids. CDR3 sequence reads: CASSLDRSNQPQHF. The CDR3 DNA is TGCGCCAGCAGTCTGGACAGGTCCAATCAGCCCCAGCATTTT.

CDR3 loop: CASSSMNTEAFF. The CDR3 DNA reads TGTGCCAGCAGCTCCATGAACACTGAAGCTTTCTTT. The chain couples TRBV7-9 to TRBJ1-1, with D hard to call. CDR1 is SEHNR, CDR2 FQNEAQ, per germline (reference sequence). The CDR3 is made up of 12 amino acids. Trimming cost V 4 bases and J 0 bases, with 3 bases left between them. Together with reference TRBV7-9 and TRBJ1-1, the CDR3 gives the full variable domain: DTGVSQNPRHKITKRGQNVTFRCDPISEHNRLYWYRQTLGQGPEFLTYFQNEAQLEKSRLLSDRFSAERPKGSFSTLEIQRTEQGDSAMYLCASSSMNTEAFFGQGTRLTVV.

The V gene is TRBV19, the J gene TRBJ1-5, with D uncertain. There are 13 residues in the CDR3. In germline, CDR1 is LNHDA, CDR2 SQIVND (reference sequence). V gave up 3 bases and J gave up 6 bases, with 9 bases separating them. CDR3 bases: TGTGCCAGTAGTATGCTAGGACCTCAGCCCCAGCATTTT. Translating gives CASSMLGPQPQHF.

The sample holds one count of this clone. The chain combines TRBV28 with TRBJ2-5, with unresolved D. The length of the CDR3 is 14 residues. CDR1 is MDHEN and CDR2 is SYDVKM in the germline V gene. The V end was cut by 6 bases, the J end by 5 bases, with 16 bases between. Here the CDR3 reads CASRGYAPRETQYF. CDR3 nucleotide sequence: TGTGCCAGCAGGGGATATGCCCCGCGGGAGACCCAGTACTTC.

This clone was seen only once. The V and J genes are TRBV10-3 and TRBJ1-2, with D possibly being TRBD1 (6 bases). Germline values: CDR1 ENHRY, CDR2 SYGVKD. Trimming shortened V by 4 bases and J by 4 bases, and 10 bases separated the two germline ends. The CDR3 spans 13 residues. In DNA form, the CDR3 reads TGTGCCATCAGTGTTGGGGGCTCCTATGGCTACACCTTC. This sequence encodes CAISVGGSYGYTF.

This clone appeared once. The V and J genes are TRBV15 and TRBJ2-7; 11 bases align to TRBD1. Germline V lookup: CDR1 LNHNV, CDR2 YYDKDF (reference sequence). This CDR3 contains 15 residues. The ends lost 3 bases at V and 4 bases at J; junction bases unmatched: 5. Written as DNA, the CDR3 is TGTGCCACCAGCAGCCCCGGGACAGGGGGTTACGAGCAGTACTTC. Translated: CATSSPGTGGYEQYF.

The V call is TRBV7-8, the J call TRBJ1-4; no definite D call. The CDR3 runs to 15 residues. Germline V gene lookup returns CDR1 SGHVS and CDR2 FQNEAQ. Trimming removed 6 bases at V and 10 bases at J, with 21 bases between. The CDR3 DNA follows: TGTGCCAGCAGGACCTCGCTACGGACCGGCGGAAAACTGTTTTTT. Encoded protein: CASRTSLRTGGKLFF.

The chain links TRBV19 to TRBJ1-5; maybe TRBD1 (5 bases). Trimming pared 11 bases from V and 4 bases from J, leaving 15 bases between. The CDR3 covers 13 residues. Germline-derived CDR1 and CDR2 are LNHDA and SQIVND (reference sequence). Here the CDR3 reads CASTAGSNQPQHF. CDR3 bases: TGTGCCTCAACGGCAGGGAGTAATCAGCCCCAGCATTTT.

The V call is TRBV19, the J call TRBJ1-5, with 10 bases fitting TRBD1. The germline V gene has CDR1 LNHDA and CDR2 SQIVND (reference sequence). The CDR3 has 17 amino acids. V shed 7 bases and J 1 base; nucleotides not matched to a gene: 10. The CDR3: CASTPRSGQGSNQPQHF. The CDR3 DNA reads TGTGCCAGTACCCCTAGGTCGGGACAGGGGAGCAATCAGCCCCAGCATTTT.

The chain combines TRBV27 with TRBJ1-5; a weak D match, TRBD1 (5 bases). The germline V and J ends were trimmed by 3 bases and 4 bases, with 7 bases remaining between them. CDR3 size: 13 residues. Germline values: CDR1 MNHEY, CDR2 SMNVEV (reference sequence). CDR3 sequence: CASSFGGNQPQHF. The CDR3 region has the DNA TGTGCCAGCAGTTTCGGGGGGAATCAGCCCCAGCATTTT.

The CDR3 spells CAISESRGEFNSPLHF. The CDR3 nucleotides read TGTGCCATCAGTGAGTCGAGAGGGGAGTTTAATTCACCCCTCCACTTT. The genes are TRBV10-3 and TRBJ1-6; TRBD1 is a possible D gene (5 bases). Trimming removed 0 bases at V and 6 bases at J, with 12 bases between. The CDR3 is 16 residues long. In germline, CDR1 is ENHRY, CDR2 SYGVKD.

The rearrangement uses TRBV30 and TRBJ2-1; 10 positions match TRBD2. Trimming removed 2 bases from V and 0 bases from J; junction bases left unmatched: 4. CDR1 and CDR2 (germline): GTSNPN, SVGIG (reference sequence). This CDR3 is 16 amino acids long. This chain's CDR3 is CAWSFIAGGSYNEQFF. CDR3 bases: TGTGCCTGGAGTTTTATAGCGGGGGGCTCCTACAATGAGCAGTTCTTC.

The rearrangement links TRBV12-5 to TRBJ2-3; D might be TRBD2 (6 bases). CDR1 and CDR2 (germline): LGHNT, FRNRAP. Deletions cut 3 bases from V and 1 base from J, with 17 bases between. The CDR3 runs to 17 residues. The CDR3 nucleotides read TGTGCTAGTGGTTTCAGGTCTAGCGTGGAGGGCACAGATACGCAGTATTTT. Translation: CASGFRSSVEGTDTQYF.

The chain carries TRBV19 and TRBJ2-7, with a tentative D call TRBD2 (7 bases). Deletions cut 1 base from V and 5 bases from J, with 12 bases between. In germline, CDR1 is LNHDA, CDR2 SQIVND (reference sequence). CDR3 size: 14 residues. CDR3 sequence reads: CASSIVRGGDEQYF. DNA of the CDR3: TGTGCCAGTAGTATAGTAAGGGGGGGCGACGAGCAGTACTTC.

The chain couples TRBV7-8 to TRBJ1-1, with D uncertain. There are 12 residues in the CDR3. The V gene's germline CDR1 is SGHVS and CDR2 FQNEAQ. V was trimmed by 1 base and J by 6 bases, leaving 6 bases between them. The CDR3 reads CASSLGGPEAFF. The CDR3 nucleotides read TGTGCCAGCAGCTTAGGAGGCCCTGAAGCTTTCTTT.

CDR3 nucleotide sequence: TGTGCCAGCAGTGAGAGAGACAGGGCAGGCGGGGAGCTGTTTTTT. The encoded protein is CASSERDRAGGELFF. The chain has TRBV6-1 and TRBJ2-2; TRBD1 aligns across 7 bases. V was clipped by 3 bases and J by 7 bases; unmatched bases: 8. The CDR3 runs 15 residues. Germline values: CDR1 MNHNS, CDR2 SASEGT.

V is TRBV5-4 and J is TRBJ2-5, with a tentative D call TRBD2 (6 bases). The CDR3 totals 15 residues. Germline V gene lookup returns CDR1 SGHNT and CDR2 YYREEE (reference sequence). The germline V and J ends were trimmed by 4 bases and 4 bases, with 17 bases remaining between them. CDR3 coding DNA: TGTGCCAGCAGCCCCCGGGTGGGGGGACGAGAGACCCAGTACTTC. It is translated as CASSPRVGGRETQYF. The full variable domain, in which reference TRBV5-4 and TRBJ2-5 provide the parts outside the CDR3, is ETGVTQSPTHLIKTRGQQVTLRCSSQSGHNTVSWYQQALGQGPQFIFQYYREEENGRGNFPPRFSGLQFPNYSSELNVNALELDDSALYLCASSPRVGGRETQYFGPGTRLLVL.

The chain carries TRBV19 and TRBJ2-2, with 9 bases fitting TRBD1. Germline values: CDR1 LNHDA, CDR2 SQIVND (reference sequence). V gave up 4 bases and J gave up 4 bases; unmatched junction bases: 13. The CDR3 has 18 amino acids. The CDR3 coding sequence is TGTGCCAGTAGTACGGTAGGGGTGGGACAGGGAGCCACCGGGGAGCTGTTTTTT. Its translation is CASSTVGVGQGATGELFF.

V gene TRBV9 combines with J gene TRBJ2-1; TRBD1 aligns across 7 bases. CDR1 and CDR2 from the germline V gene are SGDLS and YYNGEE. The J segment lost 2 bases and the V segment lost 4 bases, leaving 6 bases of the junction unmatched. CDR3 length: 15 residues. The CDR3 nucleotides are TGTGCCAGCAGCCTGCGTACAGGGGCCTACAATGAGCAGTTCTTC. Translation: CASSLRTGAYNEQFF.